The 30 T cell receptor beta chains listed next were all sequenced from one sample in a study of cytomegalovirus exposure and HLA in healthy donors. Here immunoSEQ multiplex PCR was the method, and the copy in TCRdb shows in-frame clones only, minus some. The sample comprises roughly 60,000 clones, more than 90% of which are singletons, and approximately 0.91% rests with the top ten. The specimen sequenced was PBMCs. These receptors were taken from a man younger than 30 in good health and CMV-seronegative.

This rearrangement joins TRBV19 to TRBJ1-5; 9 nucleotides agree with TRBD1. The germline V gene encodes CDR1 LNHDA and CDR2 SQIVND (reference sequence). The V segment lost 5 bases and the J segment 3 bases; nucleotides outside the gene matches: 11. CDR3 length equals 17 residues. The chain's CDR3 is CASSRGTGSILNQPQHF. The CDR3 region has the DNA TGTGCCAGTAGTCGGGGGACAGGGAGTATTCTCAATCAGCCCCAGCATTTT.

This sequence joins TRBV30 and TRBJ2-3; TRBD2 matches at 12 bases. The CDR3 contains 20 residues. V lost 2 bases and J lost 1; bases outside the gene matches: 16. CDR1 and CDR2 from the germline V gene are GTSNPN and SVGIG (reference sequence). The DNA of the CDR3 is TGTGCCTGGAGTCCACCCGGGCTAGCGGGAGGGCCGGGGGGCACAGATACGCAGTATTTT. Protein: CAWSPPGLAGGPGGTDTQYF.

The chain uses TRBV21-1 and TRBJ2-4; TRBD2 is the table's D call and was not checked against the DNA. TRBV21-1 is given as a pseudogene. There are 16 residues in the CDR3. CDR3 coding DNA: TGTGCCAGCAGCAAACGAGGGCCTACGGCCAAAAACATTCAGTACTTC. Translation: CASSKRGPTAKNIQYF.

V and J are TRBV5-1 and TRBJ1-4; 7 bases map to TRBD1. The CDR3 consists of 16 residues. The V gene end was trimmed by 4 bases and the J gene end by 3 bases; junction bases not matched to a gene: 9. Germline CDR1 and CDR2: SGHRS and YFSETQ. CDR3 loop: CASSKDRAAANEKLFF. Here the CDR3 DNA reads TGCGCCAGCAGCAAAGACAGGGCGGCGGCTAATGAAAAACTGTTTTTT.

V gene TRBV27 combines with J gene TRBJ2-2; perhaps TRBD2 as D (6 bases). This CDR3 comprises 15 residues. V gave up 8 bases and J gave up 2 bases, with 15 bases separating them. In germline, CDR1 is MNHEY, CDR2 SMNVEV (reference sequence). The CDR3 DNA follows: TGTGCCAGCTCGGGGGAAGCGGAAAACACCGGGGAGCTGTTTTTT. It yields the protein CASSGEAENTGELFF.

The chain combines TRBV6-1 with TRBJ1-5; D perhaps matches TRBD1 (6 bases). Germline V gene data show CDR1 as MNHNS and CDR2 as SASEGT. This CDR3 spans 15 amino acids. Trimming shortened V by 10 bases and J by 1 base, and 17 bases separated the two germline ends. CDR3 protein: CATSQGPGSNQPQHF. In nucleotides, the CDR3 is TGTGCCACCTCCCAGGGGCCGGGGAGCAATCAGCCCCAGCATTTT.

The chain joins TRBV10-1 to TRBJ2-1, with TRBD2 matching over 11 bases. Germline V CDR1 and CDR2: WNHNN, SYGVQD (reference sequence). V shed 0 bases, J shed 2 bases, and the junction held 3 bases outside the gene matches. CDR3 length equals 17 residues. The CDR3 bases are TGCGCCAGCAGTGAGTCGATGGGACTAGCGGCCTACAATGAGCAGTTCTTC. Its protein is CASSESMGLAAYNEQFF.

The V and J genes are TRBV27 and TRBJ2-7; D gene ambiguous. The germline V gene encodes CDR1 MNHEY and CDR2 SMNVEV (reference sequence). Trimming removed 10 bases at V and 4 bases at J, with 17 bases between. The length of the CDR3 is 13 residues. The CDR3 loop reads CATPRLDDYEQYF. CDR3 sequence (DNA): TGTGCCACACCGAGGCTAGATGATTACGAGCAGTACTTC.

By proportion, this clone is medium-sized. The rearrangement uses TRBV6-1 and TRBJ2-7, with D unresolved. V was cut by 3 bases and J by 3 bases, with 9 bases left in between. Germline lookup yields CDR1 MNHNS and CDR2 SASEGT. This CDR3 contains 13 residues. CDR3 sequence: CASSEEIHYEQYF. CDR3 DNA: TGTGCCAGCAGTGAGGAGATACACTACGAGCAGTACTTC.

The rearrangement joins TRBV7-9 to TRBJ2-1, with 10 bases identical to TRBD1. This CDR3 is built from 19 residues. CDR1 is SEHNR, CDR2 FQNEAQ, per germline (reference sequence). Losses at the gene ends were 4 bases for V and 0 bases for J; bases not matched to a gene: 12. The CDR3 region is CASSWTPGQGTRSYNEQFF. In nucleotides, the CDR3 is TGTGCCAGCAGCTGGACCCCGGGACAGGGGACTCGCTCCTACAATGAGCAGTTCTTC.

The chain uses TRBV28 and TRBJ2-5; D remains unclear. The DNA end is a closer match to TRBJ2-7, so the J assignment may be wrong. Germline CDR1 MDHEN, CDR2 SYDVKM. The CDR3 runs to 10 residues. The CDR3 DNA follows: TGTGCCAGCAGCAATTACGAGCAGTACTTC. Its translation is CASSNYEQYF.

This chain joins TRBV29-1 and TRBJ1-1; D gene uncertain. There are 12 residues in the CDR3. Per germline, CDR1 SQVTM and CDR2 ANQGSEA. Trimming stripped 3 bases from V and 4 bases from J, with 9 bases between. In DNA form, the CDR3 reads TGCAGCGTTGAGTTTAGGAGCACTGAAGCTTTCTTT. Translated: CSVEFRSTEAFF.

The rearrangement links TRBV30 to TRBJ1-5; D gene unclear. The CDR3 has 12 amino acids. In germline, CDR1 is GTSNPN, CDR2 SVGIG (reference sequence). The V and J ends lost 0 bases and 7 bases respectively, with 7 bases between them. In DNA, the CDR3 is TGTGCCTGGAGTGTACTAGGCCAGCCCCAGCATTTT. This translates into CAWSVLGQPQHF.

In nucleotides, the CDR3 is TGTGCCAGCAGTTCTAGGGGGGATACGCAGTATTTT. Its translation is CASSSRGDTQYF. The chain recombines TRBV2 with TRBJ2-3; TRBD1 might be the D (6 bases). Germline CDR1 is SNHLY and CDR2 is FYNNEI. This CDR3 is built from 12 residues. V lost 5 bases, J lost 6 bases, and 9 bases lay in between.

J is TRBJ2-3 and V is TRBV27; 7 bases are shared with TRBD1. The CDR3 totals 17 residues. The trim removed 5 bases at V and 6 bases at J, leaving 17 bases unmatched. Per germline, CDR1 MNHEY and CDR2 SMNVEV (reference sequence). Here the CDR3 reads CASSPLPRDRAPDTQYF. CDR3 sequence (DNA): TGTGCCAGCAGTCCGCTGCCCCGGGACAGAGCACCGGATACGCAGTATTTT.

The V gene is TRBV28, the J gene TRBJ1-2; D is possibly TRBD1 (6 bases). Per germline, CDR1 MDHEN and CDR2 SYDVKM. The V and J ends lost 7 bases and 4 bases respectively, with 19 bases between them. The CDR3 spans 15 residues. The CDR3 protein is CASTPGGGVGYGYTF. The CDR3 DNA reads as TGTGCCAGCACCCCCGGGGGGGGCGTTGGCTATGGCTACACCTTC.

The V call is TRBV7-9, the J call TRBJ2-5; D call uncertain. From germline, CDR1 is SEHNR and CDR2 FQNEAQ (reference sequence). The CDR3 extends over 13 amino acids. Trimming took 1 base from V and 4 from J, leaving 7 bases between them. The DNA for the CDR3 is TGTGCCAGCAGCTTAGACCAGGTAGAGACCCAGTACTTC. This gives the protein CASSLDQVETQYF.

This clone was seen only once. The CDR3 spells CASSVDPGQGTLYEQYF. CDR3 nucleotides: TGTGCCAGCAGCGTAGACCCGGGTCAGGGAACTCTCTACGAGCAGTACTTC. The rearrangement uses TRBV9 and TRBJ2-7, with D possibly matching TRBD1 (5 bases). V was pared by 0 bases and J by 3 bases, with 19 bases between. This CDR3 spans 17 amino acids. Germline loops: CDR1 SGDLS, CDR2 YYNGEE.

The CDR3 DNA reads as TGTGCCTGGAGCTCCTTGGAGGACAGGGGTTTTTACGAGCAGTACTTC. The encoded protein is CAWSSLEDRGFYEQYF. The V and J genes are TRBV30 and TRBJ2-7, with 9 bases aligning to TRBD1. This CDR3 is 16 amino acids long. Trimming took 3 bases from V and 4 from J; bases not matched to a gene: 13. The germline gives CDR1 GTSNPN, CDR2 SVGIG (reference sequence).

This chain joins TRBV7-9 and TRBJ1-5; tentatively, D is TRBD1 (5 bases). The V end was cut by 2 bases, the J end by 2 bases, with 10 bases between. Germline V gene sequence: CDR1 SEHNR, CDR2 FQNEAQ (reference sequence). The CDR3 is 15 amino acids. The CDR3 loop is CASSLSGLGNQPQHF. The CDR3 bases are TGTGCCAGCAGCTTATCAGGGTTGGGCAATCAGCCCCAGCATTTT.

The chain links TRBV19 to TRBJ1-1, with no clear D. Trimming shortened V by 1 base and J by 4 bases, and 7 bases separated the two germline ends. Germline V lookup: CDR1 LNHDA, CDR2 SQIVND (reference sequence). This CDR3 is built from 13 residues. The CDR3 reads CASSIGRGTEAFF. The CDR3 DNA reads as TGTGCCAGTAGTATAGGCCGGGGCACTGAAGCTTTCTTT.

This clone has a single count. The V gene is TRBV1, the J gene TRBJ2-1; the D segment call TRBD1 is taken from the table without a DNA check. TRBV1 is designated a pseudogene. The CDR3 has 13 amino acids. DNA for the CDR3: TGCACCAGGGGCAGTACAGGCCCAAAGGAGCAGTTCTTC. It codes for CTRGSTGPKEQFF.

V usage is TRBV14 and J usage is TRBJ2-3; TRBD2 matches at 10 bases. V gave up 4 bases and J gave up 0 bases; unmatched junction bases: 4. Germline lookup yields CDR1 SGHDN and CDR2 FVKESK. The CDR3 is made up of 16 amino acids. The CDR3 here is CASSPGLAISTDTQYF. DNA for the CDR3: TGTGCCAGCAGCCCGGGACTAGCGATTAGCACAGATACGCAGTATTTT.

The CDR3 protein is CASSSDRYNEQFF. The CDR3, as DNA: TGTGCCAGTAGCTCGGACAGGTACAATGAGCAGTTCTTC. J is TRBJ2-1 and V is TRBV6-4; 7 bases agree with TRBD1. The CDR3 contains 13 residues. V gave up 9 bases and J gave up 4 bases; unmatched junction bases: 6. Germline loops: CDR1 MRHNA, CDR2 SNTAGT.

The J gene is TRBJ2-7, the V gene TRBV10-3; the D gene is possibly TRBD2 (6 bases). V was cut by 0 bases and J by 6 bases, with 18 bases left in between. The CDR3 has 16 amino acids. Germline CDR1 ENHRY, CDR2 SYGVKD. The CDR3 coding sequence is TGTGCCATCAGTGAGTCGAGCACCGAACTGGGAGGCGAGCAGTACTTC. Encoded protein: CAISESSTELGGEQYF.

The chain uses TRBV5-5 and TRBJ2-7; D is possibly TRBD2 (7 bases). The germline V and J ends were trimmed by 4 bases and 9 bases, with 20 bases remaining between them. There are 14 residues in the CDR3. The germline CDR1 and CDR2 sequences are SGHKS and YYEKEE (reference sequence). The CDR3 protein is CASSKGGGIVGQYF. The DNA for the CDR3 is TGTGCCAGCAGCAAGGGGGGGGGAATCGTAGGGCAGTACTTC.

CDR3 in amino acids: CASSALLGQGLTDTQYF. The CDR3 DNA follows: TGTGCCAGCAGTGCATTATTGGGACAGGGACTGACAGATACGCAGTATTTT. The chain has TRBV25-1 and TRBJ2-3; 9 bases fit TRBD1. The V gene end was trimmed by 4 bases and the J gene end by 3 bases; junction bases not matched to a gene: 11. Germline V gene data show CDR1 as MGHDK and CDR2 as SYGVNS. The CDR3 is 17 amino acids.

The chain has TRBV11-2 and TRBJ1-4; 7 bases fit TRBD1. The CDR3 spans 16 residues. V was clipped by 5 bases and J by 8 bases; unmatched bases: 14. From germline, CDR1 is SGHAT and CDR2 FQNNGV. The CDR3 loop reads CASSPGRQGVGEKLFF. In DNA, the CDR3 is TGTGCCAGCAGCCCGGGGAGACAGGGTGTAGGGGAAAAACTGTTTTTT.

The chain is built from TRBV9 and TRBJ2-7; D not resolved. The CDR3 covers 14 residues. CDR1 is SGDLS and CDR2 is YYNGEE in the germline V gene. Trimming took off 4 bases at V and 7 bases at J, with 18 bases between the two ends. Here the CDR3 reads CASSKARRGEEQYF. CDR3 DNA sequence: TGTGCCAGCAGCAAAGCCCGGCGCGGAGAGGAGCAGTACTTC.

The chain couples TRBV27 to TRBJ2-3; no clear D gene. This CDR3 spans 14 amino acids. V was cut by 0 bases and J by 2 bases, with 6 bases left in between. The germline CDR1 and CDR2 sequences are MNHEY and SMNVEV (reference sequence). The CDR3 region is CASSLSATTDTQYF. Here the CDR3 DNA reads TGTGCCAGCAGTTTATCGGCAACCACAGATACGCAGTATTTT.